The rows below give T cell receptor beta chains drawn from one sample of a study of blood T cells in healthy people across ages. TCRdb independently ran MiXCR on the 5' RACE reads; one entry per CDR3 protein. Of 800,000 or so distinct CDR3 sequences listed, 62% are singletons. Source material: blood. These TCRs come from a man younger than 40 in good health. Both conserved end residues are trimmed from each CDR3.

v_call	j_call	cdr3_aa
TRBV7-2	TRBJ2-7	ASSLVTGDLYEQY
TRBV12-3/TRBV12-4	TRBJ2-1	ASSWLQGPYNGQF
TRBV20-1	TRBJ2-7	SASSRGTGNSYEQY
TRBV3-1	TRBJ2-6	ASSSGQGTGANVLT
TRBV19	TRBJ2-5	ASSHSGTGYQEQY
TRBV7-8	TRBJ2-1	ASSFWGSNEQF
TRBV18	TRBJ1-1	ASSPSTRDLNTEAF
TRBV7-6	TRBJ2-5	ASSSIRASSLNQETQY
TRBV12-3/TRBV12-4	TRBJ1-2	ASSLVGTGNGYT
TRBV20-1	TRBJ1-4	SAPGQTNEKLF
TRBV21-1	TRBJ2-3	ASSKGGRQSTDTQY
TRBV5-1	TRBJ1-2	ASSTGSTGAYGYT
TRBV12-3/TRBV12-4	TRBJ1-2	ASRKDRGYGYT
TRBV13	TRBJ2-3	ASSSWGASTDTQY
TRBV4-3	TRBJ1-2	ASSQDGLFGGYGYT
TRBV27	TRBJ2-5	ASSRWTSGQETQY
TRBV29-1	TRBJ1-2	SVWTGTNYGYT
TRBV30	TRBJ2-1	AWSPGSSYNEQF
TRBV4-2	TRBJ1-1	ASSQGTMNTEAF
TRBV2	TRBJ2-5	ASSEIRQETQY
TRBV28	TRBJ2-3	ASSLDTPGADTQY
TRBV18	TRBJ1-2	AGSPNENPSAGQKNYGYT
TRBV6-1	TRBJ2-3	ATVTGYSTDTQY
TRBV4-3	TRBJ1-2	ASSQAYREAAASGYT
TRBV27	TRBJ2-3	ASSRRLAQSTDTQY
TRBV4-3	TRBJ1-4	ASSHGKEKLF
TRBV2	TRBJ2-1	ASRAFPERNEQF
TRBV19	TRBJ2-6	ASSMMTGNPGANVLT
TRBV9	TRBJ2-1	ASSLGIGQAYNEQF
TRBV4-3	TRBJ2-4	ASSQGEGSASKNIQY
TRBV4-2	TRBJ1-2	ASSQGSAVYGYT
TRBV4-3	TRBJ2-7	ASSQESGGTYEQY
TRBV27	TRBJ1-1	ASSLWGGSIGDTEAF
TRBV10-3	TRBJ1-2	AISESVGSEYGYT
TRBV6-2/TRBV6-3	TRBJ2-7	ASSYSSSGGPSSYEQY
TRBV5-5	TRBJ2-1	ASSSGPGEFNEQF
TRBV25-1	TRBJ2-3	ASSEEGPTDTQY
TRBV20-1	TRBJ2-1	SAIKGGGPWDEQF
TRBV9	TRBJ2-5	ASSVETHQETQY
TRBV7-2	TRBJ2-4	ASSPGRGLAKNIQY
TRBV5-5	NA	ASSLRVIAGGQTYNEQY
TRBV7-9	TRBJ2-7	ASSRSGAYEQY